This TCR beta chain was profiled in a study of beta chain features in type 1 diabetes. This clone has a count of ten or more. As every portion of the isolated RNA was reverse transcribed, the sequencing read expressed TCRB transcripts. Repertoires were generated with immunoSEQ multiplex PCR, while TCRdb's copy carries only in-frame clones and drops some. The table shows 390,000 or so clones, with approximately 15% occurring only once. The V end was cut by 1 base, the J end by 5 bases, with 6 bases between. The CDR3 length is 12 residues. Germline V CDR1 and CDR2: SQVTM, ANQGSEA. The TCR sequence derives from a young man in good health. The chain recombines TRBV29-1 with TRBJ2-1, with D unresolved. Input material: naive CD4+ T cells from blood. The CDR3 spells CSVEAAHNEQFF. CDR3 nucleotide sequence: TGCAGCGTTGAAGCTGCTCACAATGAGCAGTTCTTC.